This record covers a single TCR beta chain. Its antigen is not known. Blood specimens came from baseline, cycle 4 day 1, and cycle 7 day 1. This specimen belongs to a study of OX40 agonist ivuxolimab in advanced cancers. Background on the study: Anti-PD-1, anti-PD-L1 or anti-CTLA-4 therapy given earlier was allowed, and around 40% had some.

Study-wide points: Patients with a partial response at 0.1-3.0 mg/kg had among the lowest clonal expansion.

The CDR3 is 16 residues long. Germline CDR1 reads SGHDN; CDR2 reads FVKESK. V was trimmed by 3 bases and J by 0 bases, leaving 14 bases between them. Some clones are missing from TCRdb's copy, which holds only in-frame ones; the method was immunoSEQ multiplex PCR. The sample lists tens of thousands of clones; 94% were seen once. The chain joins TRBV14 to TRBJ2-5; D unresolved. The material sequenced was CD4+ or CD8+ T cells sorted from blood, taken in a trial of the OX40 agonist ivuxolimab. The receptor was derived from an adult with an advanced solid tumor such as melanoma, head and neck, liver or kidney cancer. The CDR3 DNA is TGTGCCAGCAGCCAGGGCACGGTCCTGTACCAAGAGACCCAGTACTTC. Translated, it gives CASSQGTVLYQETQYF.